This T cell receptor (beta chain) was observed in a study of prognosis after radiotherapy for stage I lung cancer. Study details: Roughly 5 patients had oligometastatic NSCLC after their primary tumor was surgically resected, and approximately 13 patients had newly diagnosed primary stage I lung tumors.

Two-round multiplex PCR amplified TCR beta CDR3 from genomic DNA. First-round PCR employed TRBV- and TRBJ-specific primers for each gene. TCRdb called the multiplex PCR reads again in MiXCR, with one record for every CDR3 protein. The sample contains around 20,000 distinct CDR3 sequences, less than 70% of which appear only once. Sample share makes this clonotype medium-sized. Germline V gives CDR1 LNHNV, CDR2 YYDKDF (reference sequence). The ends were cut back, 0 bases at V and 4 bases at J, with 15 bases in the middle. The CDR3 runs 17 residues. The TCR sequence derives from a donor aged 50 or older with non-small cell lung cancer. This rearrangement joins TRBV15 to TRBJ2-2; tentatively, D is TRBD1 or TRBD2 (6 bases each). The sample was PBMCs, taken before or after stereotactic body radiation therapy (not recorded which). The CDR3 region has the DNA TGTGCCACCAGCAGAGATTTTTGGGGGGCGGGCACCGGGGAGCTGTTTTTT. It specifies CATSRDFWGAGTGELFF.